This record concerns one T cell receptor beta chain sequence. This sample was included in a study of blood T cell repertoires in COVID-19. Study summary: Specimens from acute and convalescent COVID-19 originated in the United States, Italy and Spain.

Unmatched junction bases numbered 1, after V lost 2 bases and J lost 0 bases. The CDR3 is made up of 15 amino acids. Germline V gene sequence: CDR1 SNHLY, CDR2 FYNNEI. Authors' methods: Estimated nucleated cell counts came from reference gene primer amplification. Profiled with immunoSEQ multiplex PCR; TCRdb holds only in-frame clones, not every one. V, J and clone size reflect that table, while D and trimming were determined from the DNA. This repertoire shows around 140,000 clones, 65% to 85% found once; its top ten account for 1.9%. The sequenced material came from peripheral blood. V and J are TRBV2 and TRBJ1-1; 9 bases map to TRBD1. The TCR originated in a woman between 55 and 75 years old with acute or convalescent COVID-19. CDR3: CASSERTGVNTEAFF. The CDR3 region has the DNA TGTGCCAGCAGTGAAAGGACAGGGGTGAACACTGAAGCTTTCTTT.